The T cell receptor beta chain described here comes from a study of OX40 agonist ivuxolimab in advanced cancers. Study-level points and caveats: Doses of 0.1 to 3.0 mg/kg were accompanied by clonal expansion of CD4+ and CD8+ blood T cells by week 6. Averaged across samples, CD8+ T cells carried more expanded clones than CD4+ did.

Germline-derived CDR1 and CDR2 are LNHDA and SQIVND (reference sequence). Trimming cost V 6 bases and J 6 bases; bases outside gene matches: 8. The CDR3 extends over 15 amino acids. The data were produced by immunoSEQ multiplex PCR, yet TCRdb's version contains in-frame clones alone and is incomplete. The data hold about 17,000 clones, with around four fifths observed a single time. Autoimmune disease history or systemic immunosuppression meant exclusion. Comments on this clone: Antigen unknown.

The receptor was isolated from an adult with an advanced solid tumor such as melanoma, head and neck, liver or kidney cancer. The V gene is TRBV19, the J gene TRBJ2-2, with TRBD2 identical over 9 bases. The material sequenced was CD4+ or CD8+ T cells sorted from blood, taken in a trial of the OX40 agonist ivuxolimab. The CDR3 reads CASRRPSGEAGELFF. The DNA of the CDR3 is TGTGCCAGTAGAAGACCTAGCGGGGAAGCCGGGGAGCTGTTTTTT. Together with reference TRBV19 and TRBJ2-2, the CDR3 gives the full variable domain: DGGITQSPKYLFRKEGQNVTLSCEQNLNHDAMYWYRQDPGQGLRLIYYSQIVNDFQKGDIAEGYSVSREKKESFPLTVTSAQKNPTAFYLCASRRPSGEAGELFFGEGSRLTVL.